A selection of T cell receptor beta chains follows, all from one sample in a study of T-cell reconstitution after alpha-beta-depleted transplantation in children. TCRdb reprocessed the PCR reads via MiXCR and lists one record per CDR3 protein. The top ten hold about 6% of the sample, which has roughly 200,000 distinct CDR3 sequences, approximately 6.3% seen once. Here the sequenced sample was PBMCs, taken before TCRalphabeta/CD19-depleted stem cell transplant. The receptors come from a boy younger than 10 with acute lymphoblastic leukemia, due to receive a stem cell transplant. CDR3s include the opening cysteine and the closing phenylalanine or tryptophan. The D gene is left open where the match is weak. Where a row states a size, it is once, few, many or the class of an expanded clone; other rows omit it.

d_call	clone_size	v_call	j_call	cdr3_aa	cdr3_nt
.	.	TRBV28	TRBJ1-4	CASSPLVTRDLLEEKLFF	TGTGCCAGCAGTCCACTAGTTACTCGGGACCTTTTAGAGGAAAAACTGTTTTTT
TRBD1	.	TRBV28	TRBJ1-5	CASSLGQGASQPQHF	TGTGCCAGCAGTCTCGGACAGGGGGCGAGCCAGCCCCAGCATTTT
.	few	TRBV28	TRBJ2-7	CASSSPSDRNYEQYF	TGTGCCAGCAGTTCCCCCTCCGACAGGAACTACGAGCAGTACTTC
.	many	TRBV6-5	TRBJ2-3	CASSYSPGQFGDTQYF	TGTGCCAGCAGTTACTCCCCGGGGCAGTTCGGGGATACGCAGTATTTT
TRBD2	.	TRBV13	TRBJ2-1	CASGLAGGSEQFF	TGTGCCAGCGGGCTAGCGGGAGGCTCTGAGCAGTTCTTC
.	many	TRBV10-2	TRBJ1-1	CASSEVWGILTEAFF	TGCGCCAGCAGTGAAGTTTGGGGGATCTTGACTGAAGCTTTCTTT
TRBD2	.	TRBV7-6	TRBJ2-1	CASRAGAGAYNEQFF	TGTGCCAGCCGAGCCGGAGCGGGGGCCTACAATGAGCAGTTCTTC
TRBD2	few	TRBV20-1	TRBJ2-7	CSAPPRGLAGVGYEQYF	TGCAGTGCTCCCCCACGGGGACTAGCGGGGGTCGGCTACGAGCAGTACTTC
TRBD2	.	TRBV9	TRBJ2-7	CASSVGSDRGLAGVYEQYF	TGTGCCAGCAGCGTAGGGTCGGACAGGGGACTAGCGGGGGTATACGAGCAGTACTTC
TRBD1	.	TRBV20-1	TRBJ1-1	CSAALGGPNTEAFF	TGCAGTGCTGCCCTAGGGGGCCCGAACACTGAAGCTTTCTTT